Following are 20 T cell receptor beta chains from one sample sequenced in a study of T cells after posttransplantation cyclophosphamide. Sequenced by immunoSEQ multiplex PCR; TCRdb stores in-frame clones only, minus some. Found here are about 22,000 clones, approximately 87% of them singletons; the top ten hold about 12%. Treatment was busulfan-fludarabine conditioning, a marrow graft, and cyclophosphamide on days +3 and +4. Here the sequenced sample was PBMCs, taken after allogeneic stem cell transplant with posttransplant cyclophosphamide. The receptors come from a female patient between 30 and 40 years old who received an allogeneic stem cell transplant from an unrelated donor, was CMV-positive, and had no GVHD. Some T cells may be graft donor cells.

This chain links TRBV7-2 with TRBJ2-3; maybe TRBD1 (5 bases). The germline V gene encodes CDR1 SGHTA and CDR2 FQGNSA. The CDR3 runs to 12 residues. The V gene lost 5 bases and the J gene lost 6 bases, with 9 bases spanning the gap. The DNA for the CDR3 is TGTGCCAGCAGCCAGGGATTGGATACGCAGTATTTT. It yields the protein CASSQGLDTQYF.

This rearrangement joins TRBV4-1 to TRBJ1-5, with D unresolved. CDR1 and CDR2 from the germline V gene are MGHRA and YSYEKL. Trimming stripped 2 bases from V and 3 bases from J, with 8 bases between. The CDR3 runs 14 residues. The CDR3 loop is CASSQKSVNQPQHF. CDR3 nucleotide sequence: TGCGCCAGCAGCCAAAAGTCAGTCAATCAGCCCCAGCATTTT.

The V call is TRBV4-3, the J call TRBJ1-1, with TRBD1 as a possible D gene (5 bases). This CDR3 has 13 amino acids. V lost 1 base and J lost 5, with 8 bases in between. Germline-derived CDR1 and CDR2 are LGHNA and YSLEER. DNA for the CDR3: TGCGCCAGCAGCCAAGGTAGGGGAACTGAAGCTTTCTTT. It specifies CASSQGRGTEAFF.

The rearrangement links TRBV5-4 to TRBJ2-1; D may be TRBD2 (5 bases). V lost 4 bases and J 5 bases, leaving 10 bases between the germline ends. Germline values: CDR1 SGHNT, CDR2 YYREEE (reference sequence). This CDR3 region has 13 residues. In DNA form, the CDR3 reads TGTGCCAGCAGCCGGACTGAGGACAATGAGCAGTTCTTC. Protein: CASSRTEDNEQFF.

CDR3 in DNA: TGTGCCACCCATCATGGGGGGGCGAATCCGTCCTACGAGCAGTACTTC. Its translation: CATHHGGANPSYEQYF. The chain joins TRBV15 to TRBJ2-7; tentatively, D is TRBD2 (7 bases). The CDR3 contains 16 residues. Germline V CDR1 and CDR2: LNHNV, YYDKDF (reference sequence). V lost 8 bases, J lost 1 base, and 21 bases lay in between.

V is TRBV4-1 and J is TRBJ1-6, with a possible D match to TRBD1 (5 bases). V was cut by 4 bases and J by 7 bases, with 11 bases left in between. The length of the CDR3 is 14 residues. Looked up from germline, CDR1 is MGHRA and CDR2 is YSYEKL. The CDR3 protein is CASSPRQTNSPLHF. In nucleotides, the CDR3 is TGCGCCAGCAGCCCCCGACAGACAAATTCACCCCTCCACTTT.

The chain employs TRBV10-3 and TRBJ2-7; 8 bases align to TRBD1. The ends lost 6 bases at V and 7 bases at J; junction bases unmatched: 14. The CDR3 has 15 amino acids. Germline V lookup: CDR1 ENHRY, CDR2 SYGVKD. CDR3 coding DNA: TGTGCCATCAGCGTTCTTAGGACAGGGTCAGGGGAGCAGTACTTC. Residues: CAISVLRTGSGEQYF.

The chain's CDR3 is CASRLAGGGTDTQYF. The CDR3 DNA reads as TGCGCCAGCAGACTAGCGGGGGGGGGCACAGATACGCAGTATTTT. The V and J genes are TRBV5-1 and TRBJ2-3; 13 positions match TRBD2. J gave up 1 base and V 5 bases, and 1 base lay outside the gene matches. The germline gives CDR1 SGHRS, CDR2 YFSETQ. CDR3 size: 15 residues.

Here the CDR3 reads CASHRRQGTTGELFF. DNA of the CDR3: TGTGCCAGTCATCGGCGGCAGGGTACCACCGGGGAGCTGTTTTTT. This rearrangement joins TRBV19 to TRBJ2-2; a weak D match, TRBD1 (5 bases). Germline loops: CDR1 LNHDA, CDR2 SQIVND (reference sequence). V was trimmed by 8 bases and J by 4 bases, leaving 17 bases between them. The CDR3 is 15 amino acids.

The CDR3 region is CATSRALAGHNEQFF. CDR3 bases: TGTGCCACCAGCAGAGCCCTAGCGGGGCACAATGAGCAGTTCTTC. This chain links TRBV15 with TRBJ2-1; 9 bases agree with TRBD2. V shed 1 base, J shed 5 bases, and the junction held 3 bases outside the gene matches. Germline V gives CDR1 LNHNV, CDR2 YYDKDF (reference sequence). CDR3 size: 15 residues.

The gene calls are TRBV11-3 and TRBJ2-2, with D possibly matching TRBD1 (6 bases). CDR1 is SGHNT, CDR2 YENEEA, per germline. V dropped 5 bases and J dropped 0 bases, with 10 bases sitting between them. The CDR3 sequence is 15 residues long. This CDR3 is CASSGRGPNTGELFF. DNA of the CDR3: TGTGCCAGCAGCGGCAGGGGCCCGAACACCGGGGAGCTGTTTTTT.

The chain joins TRBV7-2 to TRBJ1-1; 8 bases match TRBD1. CDR1 SGHTA and CDR2 FQGNSA come from the germline V gene. V shed 2 bases and J 3 bases; nucleotides not matched to a gene: 2. The CDR3 totals 14 residues. The CDR3 DNA reads as TGTGCCAGCAGCTTAAGGACAGGGCACACTGAAGCTTTCTTT. Protein sequence: CASSLRTGHTEAFF. The variable domain in full, with the rest retrieved from reference TRBV7-2 and TRBJ1-1, is GAGVSQSPSNKVTEKGKDVELRCDPISGHTALYWYRQSLGQGLEFLIYFQGNSAPDKSGLPSDRFSAERTGGSVSTLTIQRTQQEDSAVYLCASSLRTGHTEAFFGQGTRLTVV.

In this sample, this clone turned up once. The chain is built from TRBV15 and TRBJ1-2; unclear D gene. Germline CDR1 and CDR2: LNHNV and YYDKDF (reference sequence). Trimming removed 3 bases from V and 1 base from J, with 9 bases in between. This CDR3 has 14 residues. The CDR3 DNA is TGTGCCACCAGCAGGGGAGGGTTTAACTATGGCTACACCTTC. Translated, it gives CATSRGGFNYGYTF.

The genes are TRBV7-9 and TRBJ2-3; tentatively, D is TRBD1 (5 bases). V was clipped by 5 bases and J by 0 bases, with 15 bases between them. The CDR3 consists of 16 residues. Germline-derived CDR1 and CDR2 are SEHNR and FQNEAQ (reference sequence). CDR3: CASSIPRASSTDTQYF. CDR3 nucleotides: TGTGCCAGCAGCATCCCCAGGGCCTCTAGCACAGATACGCAGTATTTT. Combining the CDR3 with reference TRBV7-9 and TRBJ2-3 gives the whole variable domain DTGVSQNPRHKITKRGQNVTFRCDPISEHNRLYWYRQTLGQGPEFLTYFQNEAQLEKSRLLSDRFSAERPKGSFSTLEIQRTEQGDSAMYLCASSIPRASSTDTQYFGPGTRLTVL.

This chain links TRBV28 with TRBJ2-3; 8 nucleotides match TRBD2. V was clipped by 6 bases and J by 3 bases; unmatched bases: 14. The CDR3 extends over 17 amino acids. Germline-derived CDR1 and CDR2 are MDHEN and SYDVKM. The CDR3, as DNA: TGTGCCAGCAGCCCCACAGGCGGGGGGCCCCAGACAGATACGCAGTATTTT. Its protein is CASSPTGGGPQTDTQYF.

The V call is TRBV19, the J call TRBJ1-1, with 9 nucleotides matching TRBD1. The CDR3 consists of 15 residues. Looked up from germline, CDR1 is LNHDA and CDR2 is SQIVND (reference sequence). The V gene end was trimmed by 2 bases and the J gene end by 4 bases; junction bases not matched to a gene: 5. The CDR3 DNA reads TGTGCCAGTAGTATAACAGGGGGCACGGGCACTGAAGCTTTCTTT. Translating it yields CASSITGGTGTEAFF.

CDR3 sequence (DNA): TGTGCCAGCAGTCATCCCCAGAACACTGAAGCTTTCTTT. This translates into CASSHPQNTEAFF. The chain joins TRBV6-5 to TRBJ1-1; no definite D call. Germline CDR1 MNHEY, CDR2 SVGAGI. Deletions cut 5 bases from V and 1 base from J, with 8 bases between. The length of the CDR3 is 13 residues.

The V call is TRBV19, the J call TRBJ1-1; TRBD1 agrees at 9 bases. Unmatched junction bases numbered 12, after V lost 2 bases and J lost 5 bases. Germline CDR1 LNHDA, CDR2 SQIVND (reference sequence). This CDR3 comprises 17 residues. CDR3 DNA: TGTGCCAGTAGTATATTCACAGGGGGCCGTCTCCCGACTGAAGCTTTCTTT. This gives the protein CASSIFTGGRLPTEAFF.

This rearrangement joins TRBV27 to TRBJ1-6; 7 bases line up with TRBD1. V lost 4 bases to trimming and J lost 1 base; unmatched junction nucleotides: 4. This CDR3 has 16 residues. Germline-derived CDR1 and CDR2 are MNHEY and SMNVEV (reference sequence). CDR3 sequence (DNA): TGTGCCAGCAGTTCTCTCAGGGGGTCCTATAATTCACCCCTCCACTTT. Protein sequence: CASSSLRGSYNSPLHF.

The chain combines TRBV19 with TRBJ2-7, with TRBD1 identical over 9 bases. V lost 1 base to trimming and J lost 4 bases; unmatched junction nucleotides: 8. CDR1 is LNHDA, CDR2 SQIVND, per germline (reference sequence). The CDR3 extends over 16 amino acids. CDR3 residues: CASSIGGQGIIYEQYF. The CDR3, as DNA: TGTGCCAGTAGTATAGGTGGACAGGGGATTATTTACGAGCAGTACTTC. The entire variable domain, with the rest obtained from reference TRBV19 and TRBJ2-7, is as follows: DGGITQSPKYLFRKEGQNVTLSCEQNLNHDAMYWYRQDPGQGLRLIYYSQIVNDFQKGDIAEGYSVSREKKESFPLTVTSAQKNPTAFYLCASSIGGQGIIYEQYFGPGTRLTVT.